Shown below are 27 T cell receptor beta chains from a single sample sequenced in a study of blood T cell repertoires in COVID-19. Sequenced by immunoSEQ multiplex PCR; TCRdb stores in-frame clones only, minus some. Among some 110,000 clones listed, roughly 88% were seen once. Sequencing was carried out using peripheral blood. The receptors shown here come from a woman in her seventies with acute or convalescent COVID-19.

The chain has TRBV19 and TRBJ1-1; perhaps TRBD1 as D (5 bases). The CDR3 extends over 13 amino acids. The germline V gene has CDR1 LNHDA and CDR2 SQIVND (reference sequence). The V and J ends lost 8 bases and 5 bases respectively, with 15 bases between them. CDR3 DNA: TGTGCCAGTCAAGGGGCGGTGGGTACTGAAGCTTTCTTT. This encodes CASQGAVGTEAFF.

This chain joins TRBV5-1 and TRBJ1-4; TRBD1 aligns across 7 bases. Trimming cost V 3 bases and J 2 bases; bases outside gene matches: 7. CDR3 length equals 16 residues. Germline V gives CDR1 SGHRS, CDR2 YFSETQ. CDR3 DNA sequence: TGCGCCAGCAGCTGGGCCCAACAGGGGACTAATGAAAAACTGTTTTTT. This encodes CASSWAQQGTNEKLFF.

This clone appeared a single time. This chain uses TRBV2 with TRBJ1-5; 8 nucleotides align to TRBD1. The CDR3 loop spans 14 amino acids. The trim removed 3 bases at V and 7 bases at J, leaving 5 bases unmatched. Germline assignment: CDR1 SNHLY and CDR2 FYNNEI. The CDR3 reads CASSDDRGRQPQHF. CDR3 nucleotides: TGTGCCAGCAGTGACGACAGGGGCAGACAGCCCCAGCATTTT.

The V and J genes are TRBV5-6 and TRBJ2-4, with 10 bases fitting TRBD1. J gave up 7 bases and V 3 bases, and 13 bases lay outside the gene matches. There are 17 residues in the CDR3. Germline V gives CDR1 SGHDT, CDR2 YYEEEE. The CDR3 sequence: CASSSQIGTGERNIQYF. CDR3 in DNA: TGTGCCAGCAGCTCTCAAATCGGGACAGGGGAGAGGAACATTCAGTACTTC. Combining the CDR3 with reference TRBV5-6 and TRBJ2-4 gives the whole variable domain DAGVTQSPTHLIKTRGQQVTLRCSPKSGHDTVSWYQQALGQGPQFIFQYYEEEERQRGNFPDRFSGHQFPNYSSELNVNALLLGDSALYLCASSSQIGTGERNIQYFGAGTRLSVL.

The V and J genes are TRBV3-1 (or the pseudogene TRBV3-2) and TRBJ2-5, with D tentatively TRBD2 (6 bases). With 4 bases removed from V and 4 bases from J, the gap between germline ends came to 16 bases. The germline V gene has CDR1 LGHDT and CDR2 YNNKEL (reference sequence). The CDR3 is made up of 15 amino acids. The CDR3 protein is CASSLPSVWGETQYF. CDR3 DNA: TGTGCCAGCAGCCTGCCTAGCGTTTGGGGAGAGACCCAGTACTTC.

The rearrangement uses TRBV5-1 and TRBJ2-5; 7 nucleotides align to TRBD1. The germline V gene has CDR1 SGHRS and CDR2 YFSETQ. CDR3 length equals 14 residues. Unmatched junction bases numbered 5, after V lost 6 bases and J lost 0 bases. Written as DNA, the CDR3 is TGCGCCAGCAAAAGGGACAGATACCAAGAGACCCAGTACTTC. Translation gives CASKRDRYQETQYF.

This clone was detected only once. The chain recombines TRBV29-1 with TRBJ2-1, with a possible D match to TRBD2 (6 bases). V shed 1 base and J shed 6 bases, with 13 bases lying between them. The germline V gene encodes CDR1 SQVTM and CDR2 ANQGSEA. The CDR3 has 14 residues. CDR3 residues: CSVEGGRWSNEQFF. In DNA form, the CDR3 reads TGCAGCGTTGAAGGAGGGAGGTGGTCCAATGAGCAGTTCTTC.

The rearrangement links TRBV19 to TRBJ2-1; TRBD2 might be the D (6 bases). CDR3 length equals 14 residues. V lost 5 bases to trimming and J lost 8 bases, with 16 bases between them. CDR1 and CDR2 from the germline V gene are LNHDA and SQIVND (reference sequence). CDR3 coding DNA: TGTGCCAGTAGTCCCCGGGACTCCGGGGATGAGCAGTTCTTC. Protein product: CASSPRDSGDEQFF.

In its sample, this clone was seen once. The CDR3 DNA is TGTGCCAGCAGGGGGGGGAGTGAAAAACTGTTTTTT. Protein sequence: CASRGGSEKLFF. The chain employs TRBV6-5 and TRBJ1-4; D perhaps matches TRBD1 (5 bases). This CDR3 has 12 residues. The V end was cut by 6 bases, the J end by 7 bases, with 9 bases between. The germline V gene has CDR1 MNHEY and CDR2 SVGAGI.

The rearrangement uses TRBV19 and TRBJ2-2; 9 bases align to TRBD1. In germline, CDR1 is LNHDA, CDR2 SQIVND (reference sequence). This CDR3 has 15 residues. V was pared by 3 bases and J by 5 bases, with 4 bases of the junction left unmatched. CDR3 DNA: TGTGCCAGTAGTATCGGGACAGGGAGAACCGGGGAGCTGTTTTTT. It yields the protein CASSIGTGRTGELFF.

This clone came up a few times. The chain uses TRBV19 and TRBJ1-1; 9 nucleotides match TRBD1. This CDR3 spans 17 amino acids. J was trimmed by 0 bases and V by 1 base; bases with no gene match: 6. The germline CDR1 and CDR2 sequences are LNHDA and SQIVND (reference sequence). The CDR3: CASSIGGTGRMNTEAFF. The CDR3 DNA reads TGTGCCAGTAGTATAGGGGGGACAGGGCGAATGAACACTGAAGCTTTCTTT. Using reference TRBV19 and TRBJ1-1 for the parts outside the CDR3, the full variable domain is DGGITQSPKYLFRKEGQNVTLSCEQNLNHDAMYWYRQDPGQGLRLIYYSQIVNDFQKGDIAEGYSVSREKKESFPLTVTSAQKNPTAFYLCASSIGGTGRMNTEAFFGQGTRLTVV.

The chain carries TRBV13 and TRBJ1-2; D might be TRBD1 (6 bases). The CDR3 has 14 residues. Germline V gene lookup returns CDR1 PRHDT and CDR2 FYEKMQ (reference sequence). V dropped 2 bases and J dropped 3 bases, with 10 bases sitting between them. CDR3 protein: CASSLRGTDYGYTF. CDR3 nucleotide sequence: TGTGCCAGCAGCTTAAGGGGGACGGACTATGGCTACACCTTC.

The chain is built from TRBV9 and TRBJ1-3; D ambiguous. The germline V gene encodes CDR1 SGDLS and CDR2 YYNGEE. This CDR3 comprises 16 residues. Trimming removed 0 bases from V and 0 bases from J, with 10 bases in between. The DNA of the CDR3 is TGTGCCAGCAGCGTAGTATCTGATAGCTCTGGAAACACCATATATTTT. This gives the protein CASSVVSDSSGNTIYF. The whole variable domain, remainder taken from reference TRBV9 and TRBJ1-3, is DSGVTQTPKHLITATGQRVTLRCSPRSGDLSVYWYQQSLDQGLQFLIQYYNGEERAKGNILERFSAQQFPDLHSELNLSSLELGDSALYFCASSVVSDSSGNTIYFGEGSWLTVV.

This chain connects TRBV11-2 to TRBJ2-1; possible D gene TRBD2, 5 bases. V shed 10 bases and J shed 4 bases, with 17 bases lying between them. The germline gives CDR1 SGHAT, CDR2 FQNNGV. This CDR3 is 14 amino acids long. CDR3 DNA sequence: TGTGCCACCCACGGACTCCTCAAGTACAATGAGCAGTTCTTC. Its translation is CATHGLLKYNEQFF.

In this sample, this clone turned up once. The chain carries TRBV29-1 and TRBJ1-4; 7 bases line up with TRBD1. In germline, CDR1 is SQVTM, CDR2 ANQGSEA. CDR3 length: 12 amino acids. J gave up 8 bases and V 6 bases, and 6 bases lay outside the gene matches. CDR3: CSVGQSSEKLFF. Written as DNA, the CDR3 is TGCAGCGTGGGACAGTCAAGCGAAAAACTGTTTTTT.

The chain is built from TRBV7-3 and TRBJ1-1; maybe TRBD1 (6 bases). The CDR3 covers 13 residues. Germline loops: CDR1 SGHTA, CDR2 FQGTGA. V was pared by 8 bases and J by 5 bases, with 15 bases between. The CDR3 DNA is TGTGCCAGCGGTGAGGGGGTGGGTACTGAAGCTTTCTTT. Residues: CASGEGVGTEAFF.

This clone came up a few times. J is TRBJ1-3 and V is TRBV3-1 (or the pseudogene TRBV3-2), with D tentatively TRBD1 (6 bases). CDR1 is LGHDT and CDR2 is YNNKEL in the germline V gene (reference sequence). Between the trimmed V and J ends, which lost 5 bases and 1 base, there was a span of 15 bases. The CDR3 contains 16 residues. The CDR3 DNA is TGTGCCAGCAGCTACTCGGCAGGGGTATCTGGAAACACCATATATTTT. It translates to CASSYSAGVSGNTIYF.

This chain uses TRBV29-1 with TRBJ1-1; TRBD1 might be the D (6 bases). This CDR3 has 14 amino acids. CDR1 is SQVTM and CDR2 is ANQGSEA in the germline V gene. Deletions cut 6 bases from V and 1 base from J, with 15 bases between. CDR3 sequence reads: CSVLGQSRNTEAFF. CDR3 DNA: TGCAGCGTCCTAGGACAGTCGAGGAACACTGAAGCTTTCTTT.

The genes are TRBV6-6 and TRBJ2-3, with D tentatively TRBD1 (5 bases). This CDR3 comprises 13 residues. V was trimmed by 6 bases and J by 3 bases, leaving 10 bases between them. CDR1 is MNHNY, CDR2 SVGAGI, per germline (reference sequence). In DNA form, the CDR3 reads TGTGCCAGCAGCACAGGAAGAACAGATACGCAGTATTTT. Translated, it gives CASSTGRTDTQYF.

J is TRBJ2-3 and V is TRBV18; a possible D gene is TRBD2 (6 bases). Germline CDR1 KGHSH, CDR2 LQKENI. Trimming pared 3 bases from V and 6 bases from J, leaving 16 bases between. The CDR3 runs 15 residues. The CDR3 sequence: CASSPGLPDSDTQYF. As DNA, the CDR3 is TGTGCCAGCTCACCGGGACTCCCTGATTCGGATACGCAGTATTTT.

V is TRBV4-1 and J is TRBJ1-1; 10 bases are a match to TRBD1. Germline V gene data show CDR1 as MGHRA and CDR2 as YSYEKL. With V trimmed by 4 bases and J by 6 bases, 11 bases remained unmatched. The CDR3 is 16 amino acids. The CDR3 DNA follows: TGCGCCAGCAGCCGGGGGTGGGACAGGGGTCGCCCTGAAGCTTTCTTT. Translated, it gives CASSRGWDRGRPEAFF.

The chain is built from TRBV13 and TRBJ2-2; 9 bases fit TRBD1. The germline V gene has CDR1 PRHDT and CDR2 FYEKMQ (reference sequence). V shed 3 bases, J shed 4 bases, and the junction held 3 bases outside the gene matches. The CDR3 totals 15 residues. The CDR3 spells CASSFGTGTTGELFF. CDR3 nucleotides: TGTGCCAGCAGCTTTGGGACAGGGACCACCGGGGAGCTGTTTTTT.

The V gene is TRBV19, the J gene TRBJ2-6, with D possibly being TRBD1 (5 bases). V lost 5 bases to trimming and J lost 2 bases, with 16 bases between them. The CDR3 is 17 amino acids. The germline V gene encodes CDR1 LNHDA and CDR2 SQIVND (reference sequence). CDR3 DNA sequence: TGTGCCAGTAGTCCCCGGGCCCCAGGGACTGGGGCCAACGTCCTGACTTTC. It is translated as CASSPRAPGTGANVLTF. Complete variable domain (other parts from reference TRBV19 and TRBJ2-6): DGGITQSPKYLFRKEGQNVTLSCEQNLNHDAMYWYRQDPGQGLRLIYYSQIVNDFQKGDIAEGYSVSREKKESFPLTVTSAQKNPTAFYLCASSPRAPGTGANVLTFGAGSRLTVL.

The chain links TRBV13 to TRBJ2-7, with a tentative D call TRBD1 (5 bases). The V gene's germline CDR1 is PRHDT and CDR2 FYEKMQ (reference sequence). This CDR3 has 15 residues. V gave up 2 bases and J gave up 0 bases, with 11 bases separating them. This CDR3 is CASSLWAGPSYEQYF. In nucleotides, the CDR3 is TGTGCCAGCAGCTTATGGGCAGGGCCCTCCTACGAGCAGTACTTC. The full variable domain, with the rest looked up from reference TRBV13 and TRBJ2-7, is AAGVIQSPRHLIKEKRETATLKCYPIPRHDTVYWYQQGPGQDPQFLISFYEKMQSDKGSIPDRFSAQQFSDYHSELNMSSLELGDSALYFCASSLWAGPSYEQYFGPGTRLTVT.

This chain connects TRBV21-1 to TRBJ2-2; the D call TRBD1 from the table was never checked on the DNA. TRBV21-1 is reported as a pseudogene. The CDR3 runs 14 residues. The CDR3 DNA follows: TGTGCCAGCAGCAAAACAGGGAAAGTCGGGGAGCTGTTTTTT. Encoded protein: CASSKTGKVGELFF.

The V gene is TRBV15, the J gene TRBJ1-2, with 8 bases identical to TRBD1. After removal of 6 bases from V and 5 bases from J, the junction contained 14 bases not matched to a gene. The length of the CDR3 is 16 residues. CDR1 and CDR2 (germline): LNHNV, YYDKDF (reference sequence). The CDR3 coding sequence is TGTGCCACCAGACCTGACTGGGGACAGGTATCTTATGGCTACACCTTC. Protein product: CATRPDWGQVSYGYTF.

The CDR3: CASSLGTGAYTQYF. The CDR3 region has the DNA TGTGCCAGCAGCCTGGGGACAGGGGCCTATACGCAGTATTTT. J is TRBJ2-3 and V is TRBV9, with 10 nucleotides matching TRBD1. The CDR3 consists of 14 residues. Germline V gene sequence: CDR1 SGDLS, CDR2 YYNGEE. The junction had 6 bases not matched to a gene; V was cut back by 4 bases and J by 7 bases.